This TCR beta chain was captured by sequencing in a study of T cell responses to AZD1222 COVID-19 vaccine. Comment on this clone: The antigen is undetermined.

Data came from immunoSEQ multiplex PCR; TCRdb stores just in-frame clones and leaves some out. The profile shows approximately 130,000 clones, 90% of them singletons. Points from the study as a whole: Seropositive AZD1222 recipients at baseline numbered only five or six.

This CDR3 region has 13 residues. Trimming took off 5 bases at V and 2 bases at J, with 10 bases between the two ends. The V and J genes are TRBV12-3 or TRBV12-4 and TRBJ2-7, with D possibly being TRBD2 (5 bases). This TCR was sampled from an adult in good health. The sample in question was peripheral blood, obtained on day 0 of AZD1222 vaccination. In DNA form, the CDR3 reads TGTGCCAGCAGTCCCAGCGGTACCTACGAGCAGTACTTC. Translated: CASSPSGTYEQYF.